The 14 T cell receptor beta chains given below trace back to one sample, sequenced in a study of cytomegalovirus exposure and HLA in healthy donors. In the PCR, 60 Vbeta and 13 Jbeta primers were used. Only in-frame clones appear in the TCRdb table, and some are missing; sequencing was by immunoSEQ multiplex PCR. The sample contains around 180,000 clones, 80% of which appear only once. The source material was PBMCs. The origin of the receptors is a woman in her forties in good health and CMV-seronegative.

For the CDR3, the DNA is TGTGCCAGCAGCTTGGGAGGCGGATTCACAGATACGCAGTATTTT. Protein product: CASSLGGGFTDTQYF. The chain uses TRBV7-8 and TRBJ2-3; perhaps TRBD2 as D (6 bases). Germline V gene lookup returns CDR1 SGHVS and CDR2 FQNEAQ. V was cut by 3 bases and J by 2 bases, with 12 bases left in between. The CDR3 runs 15 residues.

Worth noting for this clone: The junction departs from the called germline gene at one end, perhaps through a read error. V usage is TRBV9 and J usage is TRBJ2-5; 12 bases are a match to TRBD2. The CDR3 extends over 12 amino acids. CDR1 is SGDLS, CDR2 YYNGEE, per germline. The CDR3 is CASSETSGSMHF. In nucleotides, the CDR3 is TGTGCCAGCAGCGAGACTAGCGGGAGTATGCACTTC.

The chain links TRBV5-6 to TRBJ1-6; 10 nucleotides align to TRBD1. The CDR3 is 15 amino acids. CDR1 and CDR2 (germline): SGHDT, YYEEEE. V was pared by 5 bases and J by 9 bases, with 8 bases of the junction left unmatched. The CDR3 DNA sequence: TGTGCCAGCAGTAGGGATGGACAGGGGGTTTCACCCCTCCACTTT. Encoded protein: CASSRDGQGVSPLHF.

This clone turned up a few times. The rearrangement uses TRBV19 and TRBJ2-3, with 12 bases aligning to TRBD2. CDR1 and CDR2 from the germline V gene are LNHDA and SQIVND (reference sequence). This CDR3 is built from 16 residues. Losses at the gene ends were 5 bases for V and 7 bases for J; bases not matched to a gene: 10. The CDR3 DNA reads as TGTGCCAGTAGTTGGACTAGCGGGACCCCGGGCAATACGCAGTATTTT. Translated: CASSWTSGTPGNTQYF.

The chain links TRBV28 to TRBJ1-1, with D hard to call. V was clipped by 8 bases and J by 0 bases, with 10 bases between them. The germline V gene encodes CDR1 MDHEN and CDR2 SYDVKM. The CDR3 runs to 13 residues. This CDR3 is CASGSGMNTEAFF. The CDR3 nucleotides are TGTGCCAGCGGAAGCGGGATGAACACTGAAGCTTTCTTT.

J is TRBJ2-7 and V is TRBV25-1; a possible D gene is TRBD1 (6 bases). The V end lost 2 bases, the J end lost 0 bases, and 11 bases lay between the germline ends. The CDR3 runs 15 residues. CDR1 is MGHDK and CDR2 is SYGVNS in the germline V gene. As DNA, the CDR3 is TGTGCCAGCAGTGAACCCGGCAGGGGCTCCTACGAGCAGTACTTC. This sequence encodes CASSEPGRGSYEQYF.

The sample holds one count of this clone. This chain links TRBV27 with TRBJ1-4; D is possibly TRBD1 (5 bases). The ends were cut back, 4 bases at V and 8 bases at J, with 17 bases in the middle. CDR1 is MNHEY and CDR2 is SMNVEV in the germline V gene (reference sequence). There are 15 residues in the CDR3. The CDR3 protein is CASSSAGQGQEKLFF. CDR3 nucleotide sequence: TGTGCCAGCAGTTCCGCGGGGCAGGGCCAAGAAAAACTGTTTTTT.

This clone was counted between two and nine times. This chain links TRBV5-1 with TRBJ2-5; 7 bases match TRBD1. Unmatched junction bases numbered 3, after V lost 0 bases and J lost 1 base. Germline V gives CDR1 SGHRS, CDR2 YFSETQ. CDR3 length: 15 amino acids. The DNA of the CDR3 is TGCGCCAGCAGCTTGGTACAGGGGATCCAAGAGACCCAGTACTTC. It translates to CASSLVQGIQETQYF.

The CDR3: CAWSLYQQGSFSGNTIYF. In DNA, the CDR3 is TGTGCCTGGAGTCTATATCAACAGGGAAGCTTCTCTGGAAACACCATATATTTT. The chain carries TRBV30 and TRBJ1-3; a weak D match, TRBD1 (6 bases). Deletions cut 2 bases from V and 0 bases from J, with 20 bases between. From germline, CDR1 is GTSNPN and CDR2 SVGIG (reference sequence). The CDR3 totals 18 residues. The whole variable domain, remainder taken from reference TRBV30 and TRBJ1-3, is SQTIHQWPATLVQPVGSPLSLECTVEGTSNPNLYWYRQAAGRGLQLLFYSVGIGQISSEVPQNLSASRPQDRQFILSSKKLLLSDSGFYLCAWSLYQQGSFSGNTIYFGEGSWLTVV.

The J gene is TRBJ2-2, the V gene TRBV5-1; 13 positions match TRBD2. Trimming removed 0 bases from V and 5 bases from J; junction bases left unmatched: 7. Germline CDR1 and CDR2: SGHRS and YFSETQ. The CDR3 sequence is 18 residues long. CDR3 amino acids: CASSLGLAGGSGTGELFF. DNA of the CDR3: TGCGCCAGCAGCTTGGGACTAGCGGGAGGATCGGGTACCGGGGAGCTGTTTTTT.

In regard to this clone: Compared with germline, one end of the junction differs, possibly owing to a read error. The chain uses TRBV7-9 and TRBJ1-5; 7 nucleotides agree with TRBD1. CDR3 size: 18 residues. CDR1 and CDR2 (germline): SEHNR, FQNEAQ (reference sequence). The CDR3 region is CSSSLELGGGYSNQPQHF. In DNA, the CDR3 is TGTTCCAGCAGCTTAGAGTTAGGGGGCGGGTATAGCAATCAGCCCCAGCATTTT.

The chain couples TRBV4-2 to TRBJ2-1, with 8 bases fitting TRBD2. Germline V CDR1 and CDR2: LGHNA, YNFKEQ. The J segment lost 7 bases and the V segment lost 4 bases, leaving 12 bases of the junction unmatched. The CDR3 is 16 residues long. This CDR3 reads CASSPRGSGTGNEQFF. The CDR3 DNA sequence: TGTGCCAGCAGCCCCCGGGGTAGCGGGACTGGGAATGAGCAGTTCTTC.

V and J are TRBV6-1 and TRBJ2-5, with 11 bases identical to TRBD1. The length of the CDR3 is 15 residues. The germline V gene has CDR1 MNHNS and CDR2 SASEGT. J was trimmed by 5 bases and V by 5 bases; bases with no gene match: 7. The CDR3 region is CASSKDRGRGETQYF. DNA of the CDR3: TGTGCCAGCAGTAAGGACAGGGGGCGAGGGGAGACCCAGTACTTC.

The rearrangement links TRBV5-1 to TRBJ2-2, with 7 bases aligning to TRBD1. This CDR3 comprises 15 residues. Germline V gene data show CDR1 as SGHRS and CDR2 as YFSETQ. With V trimmed by 3 bases and J by 4 bases, 6 bases remained unmatched. The CDR3 DNA follows: TGCGCCAGCAGCTCCCAGGGGGTAGGCACCGGGGAGCTGTTTTTT. It specifies CASSSQGVGTGELFF.